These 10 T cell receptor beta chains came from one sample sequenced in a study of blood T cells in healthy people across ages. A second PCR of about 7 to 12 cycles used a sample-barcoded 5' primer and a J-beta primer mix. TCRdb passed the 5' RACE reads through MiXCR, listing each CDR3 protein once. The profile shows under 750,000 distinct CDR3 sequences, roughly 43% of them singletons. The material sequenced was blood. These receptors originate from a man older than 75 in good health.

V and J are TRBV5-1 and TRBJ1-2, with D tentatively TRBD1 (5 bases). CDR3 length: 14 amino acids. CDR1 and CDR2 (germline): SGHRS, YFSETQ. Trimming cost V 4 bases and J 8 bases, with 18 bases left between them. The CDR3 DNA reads TGCGCCAGCAGCCCGGGACCCGAAGCACGGGGCTACACCTTC. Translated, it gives CASSPGPEARGYTF.

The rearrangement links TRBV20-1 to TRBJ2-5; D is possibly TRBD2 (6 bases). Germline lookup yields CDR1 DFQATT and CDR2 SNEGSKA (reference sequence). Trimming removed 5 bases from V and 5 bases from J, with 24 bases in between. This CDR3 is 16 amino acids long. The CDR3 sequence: CSAPKVSGVSRETQYF. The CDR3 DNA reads TGCAGTGCTCCAAAAGTATCGGGAGTCTCCCGGGAGACCCAGTACTTC.

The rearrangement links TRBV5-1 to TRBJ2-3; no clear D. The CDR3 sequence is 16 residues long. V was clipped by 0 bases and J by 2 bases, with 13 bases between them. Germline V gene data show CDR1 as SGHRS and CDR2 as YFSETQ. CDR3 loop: CASSLGPQLITDTQYF. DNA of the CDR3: TGCGCCAGCAGCTTGGGACCTCAACTTATCACAGATACGCAGTATTTT.

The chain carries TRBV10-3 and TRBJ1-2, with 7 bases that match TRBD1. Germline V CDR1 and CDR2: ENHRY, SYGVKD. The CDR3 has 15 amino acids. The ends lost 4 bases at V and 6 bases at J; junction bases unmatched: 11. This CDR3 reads CAISGIGTGVDGYTF. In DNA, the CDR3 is TGTGCCATCAGTGGAATAGGCACAGGGGTCGATGGCTACACCTTC.

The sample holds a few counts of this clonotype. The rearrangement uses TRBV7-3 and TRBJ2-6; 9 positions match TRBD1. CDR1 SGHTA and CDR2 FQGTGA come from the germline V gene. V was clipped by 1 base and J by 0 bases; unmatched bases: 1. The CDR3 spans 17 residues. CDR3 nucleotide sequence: TGTGCCAGCAGCTTAAGGGGACAGGGCTCTGGGGCCAACGTCCTGACTTTC. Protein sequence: CASSLRGQGSGANVLTF. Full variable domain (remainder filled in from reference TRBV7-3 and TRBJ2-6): GAGVSQTPSNKVTEKGKYVELRCDPISGHTALYWYRQSLGQGPEFLIYFQGTGAADDSGLPNDRFFAVRPEGSVSTLKIQRTERGDSAVYLCASSLRGQGSGANVLTFGAGSRLTVL.

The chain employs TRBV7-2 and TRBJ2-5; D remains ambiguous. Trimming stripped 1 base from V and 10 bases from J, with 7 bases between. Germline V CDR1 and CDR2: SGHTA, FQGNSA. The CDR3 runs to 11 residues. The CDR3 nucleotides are TGTGCCAGCAGCTTAGATGGTATCCAGTACTTC. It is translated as CASSLDGIQYF.

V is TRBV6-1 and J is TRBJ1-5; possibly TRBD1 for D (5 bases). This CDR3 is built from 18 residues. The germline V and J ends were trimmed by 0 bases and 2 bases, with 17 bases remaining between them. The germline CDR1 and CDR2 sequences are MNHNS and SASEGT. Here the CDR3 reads CASSEARARTGGNQPQHF. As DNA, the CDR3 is TGTGCCAGCAGTGAAGCGCGGGCGCGTACAGGAGGCAATCAGCCCCAGCATTTT.

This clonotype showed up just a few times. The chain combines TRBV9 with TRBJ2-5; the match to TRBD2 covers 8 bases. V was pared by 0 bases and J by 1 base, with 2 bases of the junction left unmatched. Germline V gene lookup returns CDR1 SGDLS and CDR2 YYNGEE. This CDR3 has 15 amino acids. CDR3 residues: CASSVGGRLQETQYF. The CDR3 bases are TGTGCCAGCAGCGTAGGCGGGAGGCTCCAAGAGACCCAGTACTTC.

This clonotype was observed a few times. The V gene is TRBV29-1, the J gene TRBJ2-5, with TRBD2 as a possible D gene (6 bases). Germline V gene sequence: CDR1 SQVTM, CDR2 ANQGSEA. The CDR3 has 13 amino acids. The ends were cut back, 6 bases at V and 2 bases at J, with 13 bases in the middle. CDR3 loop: CSVSSGPQETQYF. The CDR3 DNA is TGCAGCGTCTCAAGCGGGCCTCAAGAGACCCAGTACTTC. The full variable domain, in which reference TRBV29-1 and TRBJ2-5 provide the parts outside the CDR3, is SAVISQKPSRDICQRGTSLTIQCQVDSQVTMMFWYRQQPGQSLTLIATANQGSEATYESGFVIDKFPISRPNLTFSTLTVSNMSPEDSSIYLCSVSSGPQETQYFGPGTRLLVL.

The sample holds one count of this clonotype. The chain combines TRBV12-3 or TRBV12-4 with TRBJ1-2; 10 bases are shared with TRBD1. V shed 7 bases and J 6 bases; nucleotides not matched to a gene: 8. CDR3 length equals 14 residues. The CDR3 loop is CASTQTGGADGYTF. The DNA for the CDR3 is TGTGCCAGCACCCAGACAGGGGGCGCAGATGGCTACACCTTC.